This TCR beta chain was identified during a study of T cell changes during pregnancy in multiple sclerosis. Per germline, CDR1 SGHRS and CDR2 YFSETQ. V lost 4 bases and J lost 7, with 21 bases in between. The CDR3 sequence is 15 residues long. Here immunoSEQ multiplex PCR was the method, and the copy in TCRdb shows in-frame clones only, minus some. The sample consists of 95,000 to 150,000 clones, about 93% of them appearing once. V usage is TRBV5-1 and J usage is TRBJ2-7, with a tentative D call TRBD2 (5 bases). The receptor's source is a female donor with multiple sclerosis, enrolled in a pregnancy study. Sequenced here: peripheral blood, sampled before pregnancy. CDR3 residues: CASSPGELLTGEQYF. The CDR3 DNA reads TGCGCCAGCAGCCCTGGGGAGCTGTTAACGGGGGAGCAGTACTTC.